Listed here are 10 T cell receptor beta chains from one sample, sequenced in a study of cytomegalovirus exposure and HLA in healthy donors. 60 Vbeta and 13 Jbeta primers were used in PCR. TCRdb's copy holds only in-frame clones and misses some; the assay was immunoSEQ multiplex PCR. The sample shows roughly 150,000 clones, 82% of them seen only once. Sequencing was performed on PBMCs. These receptors came from a girl aged 2-10 years in good health and CMV-seropositive.

The chain uses TRBV30 and TRBJ1-1, with no clear D. The CDR3 extends over 13 amino acids. CDR1 GTSNPN and CDR2 SVGIG come from the germline V gene (reference sequence). Trimming removed 1 base at V and 11 bases at J, with 17 bases between. CDR3 loop: CAWSESRGQRAFF. The CDR3 DNA reads TGTGCCTGGAGTGAAAGCCGCGGTCAAAGGGCTTTCTTT.

The V gene is TRBV5-1, the J gene TRBJ2-3; perhaps TRBD1 as D (5 bases). Trimming left V 1 base short and J 2 bases short, with 11 bases between. The length of the CDR3 is 15 residues. Germline V lookup: CDR1 SGHRS, CDR2 YFSETQ. The CDR3 protein is CASSLSRASTDTQYF. The DNA for the CDR3 is TGCGCCAGCAGCTTGAGCAGGGCCTCCACAGATACGCAGTATTTT.

This chain uses TRBV28 with TRBJ1-2; possibly TRBD1 for D (5 bases). The CDR3 is made up of 16 amino acids. Germline V gene sequence: CDR1 MDHEN, CDR2 SYDVKM. The V and J ends lost 3 bases and 6 bases respectively, with 20 bases between them. CDR3: CASSFPGDLRENGYTF. CDR3 bases: TGTGCCAGCAGTTTCCCTGGGGACCTTCGGGAGAATGGCTACACCTTC.

The chain uses TRBV6-1 and TRBJ2-1; TRBD2 aligns across 9 bases. The CDR3 covers 15 residues. CDR1 and CDR2 from the germline V gene are MNHNS and SASEGT. Trimming removed 4 bases from V and 9 bases from J; junction bases left unmatched: 10. CDR3 coding DNA: TGTGCCAGCAGTGGACTAGCGGCCCGAGAGGGTGAGCAGTTCTTC. It is translated as CASSGLAAREGEQFF.

V and J are TRBV5-4 and TRBJ2-5, with 10 bases lining up with TRBD2. CDR1 is SGHNT, CDR2 YYREEE, per germline (reference sequence). CDR3 length: 18 residues. V gave up 4 bases and J gave up 5 bases; unmatched junction bases: 17. CDR3 amino acids: CASSVWQASGSGWETQYF. CDR3 DNA: TGTGCCAGCAGCGTCTGGCAGGCTAGCGGGAGTGGGTGGGAGACCCAGTACTTC.

The V and J genes are TRBV4-1 and TRBJ2-1; 11 bases line up with TRBD2. The length of the CDR3 is 19 residues. The germline V gene encodes CDR1 MGHRA and CDR2 YSYEKL. V trimming: 2 bases; J trimming: 5 bases; junction bases outside the gene matches: 14. Written as DNA, the CDR3 is TGCGCCAGCAGCCAAATCCCGATTGGACTAGCGGGTTATCACAATGAGCAGTTCTTC. It encodes CASSQIPIGLAGYHNEQFF.

The rearrangement uses TRBV30 and TRBJ1-6, with D perhaps TRBD1 (5 bases). The CDR3 length is 14 residues. From germline, CDR1 is GTSNPN and CDR2 SVGIG (reference sequence). The V end lost 5 bases, the J end lost 6 bases, and 14 bases lay between the germline ends. The CDR3 DNA follows: TGTGCCTGGGCCAGGGCCCATTTTAATTCACCCCTCCACTTT. Translation gives CAWARAHFNSPLHF.

The chain combines TRBV30 with TRBJ2-6; D possibly matches TRBD1 or TRBD2 (5 bases each). Trimming took 7 bases from V and 1 from J, leaving 14 bases between them. The germline V gene encodes CDR1 GTSNPN and CDR2 SVGIG (reference sequence). This CDR3 spans 15 amino acids. The CDR3 region has the DNA TGTGCCTCGAGAGGGGTCCTATCTGGGGCCAACGTCCTGACTTTC. Encoded protein: CASRGVLSGANVLTF.

The CDR3 sequence is CASCMAGIYGYTF. CDR3 bases: TGTGCCAGCTGTATGGCAGGAATCTATGGCTACACCTTC. The chain links TRBV6-1 to TRBJ1-2; D ambiguous. Germline V gene lookup returns CDR1 MNHNS and CDR2 SASEGT. CDR3 length: 13 residues. Between the trimmed V and J ends, which lost 8 bases and 4 bases, there was a span of 14 bases.

Of note for this clone: The junction departs from the called germline gene at one end, perhaps through a read error. Other DNA sequences in this specimen translate into the identical CDR3. This chain joins TRBV6-5 and TRBJ1-3; 7 positions agree with TRBD1. The CDR3 has 14 amino acids. Germline V gene lookup returns CDR1 MNHEY and CDR2 SVGAGI. The CDR3 sequence: CASRQQGIGNTIYF. CDR3 DNA sequence: TGCGCCAGCAGGCAACAGGGGATCGGAAACACCATATATTTT.